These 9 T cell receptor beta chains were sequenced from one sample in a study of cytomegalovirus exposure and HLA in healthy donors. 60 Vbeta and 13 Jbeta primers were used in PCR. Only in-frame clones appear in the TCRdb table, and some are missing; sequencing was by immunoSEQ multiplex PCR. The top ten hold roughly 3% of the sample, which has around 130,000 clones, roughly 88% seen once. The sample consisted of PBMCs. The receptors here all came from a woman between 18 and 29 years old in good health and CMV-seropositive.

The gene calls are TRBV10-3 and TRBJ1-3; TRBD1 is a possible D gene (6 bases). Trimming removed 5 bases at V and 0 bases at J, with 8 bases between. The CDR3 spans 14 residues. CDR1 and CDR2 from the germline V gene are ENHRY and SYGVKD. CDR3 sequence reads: CAISRQDSGNTIYF. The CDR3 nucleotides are TGTGCCATCAGTCGACAGGACTCTGGAAACACCATATATTTT.

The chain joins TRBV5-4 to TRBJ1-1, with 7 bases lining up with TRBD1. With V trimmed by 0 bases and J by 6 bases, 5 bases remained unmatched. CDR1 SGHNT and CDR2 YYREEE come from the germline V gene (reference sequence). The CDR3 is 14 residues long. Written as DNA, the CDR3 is TGTGCCAGCAGCTTGGAAGTGCAGGGGGCTGAAGCTTTCTTT. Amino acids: CASSLEVQGAEAFF.

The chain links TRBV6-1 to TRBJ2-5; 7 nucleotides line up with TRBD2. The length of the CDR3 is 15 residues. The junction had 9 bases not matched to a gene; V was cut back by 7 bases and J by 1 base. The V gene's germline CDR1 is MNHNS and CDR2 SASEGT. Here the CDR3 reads CASTPSWGGQETQYF. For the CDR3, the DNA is TGTGCCAGCACCCCGTCGTGGGGGGGCCAAGAGACCCAGTACTTC.

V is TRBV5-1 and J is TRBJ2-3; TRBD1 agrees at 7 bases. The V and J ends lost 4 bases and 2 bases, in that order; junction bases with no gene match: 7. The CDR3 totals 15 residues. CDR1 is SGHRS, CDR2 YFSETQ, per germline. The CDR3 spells CASSEGQPDTDTQYF. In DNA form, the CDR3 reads TGCGCCAGCAGCGAGGGACAGCCGGACACAGATACGCAGTATTTT.

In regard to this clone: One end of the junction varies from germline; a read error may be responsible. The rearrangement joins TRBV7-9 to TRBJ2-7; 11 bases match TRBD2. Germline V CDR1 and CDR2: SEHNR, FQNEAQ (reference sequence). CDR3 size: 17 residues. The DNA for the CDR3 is TGTTCCAGCAGCGAGGGACTAGCGGAATCTAGTGCCTACGAGCAGTACTTC. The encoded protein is CSSSEGLAESSAYEQYF.

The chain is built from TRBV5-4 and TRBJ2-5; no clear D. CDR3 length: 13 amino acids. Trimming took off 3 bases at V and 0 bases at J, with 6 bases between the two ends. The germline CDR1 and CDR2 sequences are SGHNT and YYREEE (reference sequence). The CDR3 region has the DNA TGTGCCAGCAGCTCCCGGGACCAAGAGACCCAGTACTTC. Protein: CASSSRDQETQYF.

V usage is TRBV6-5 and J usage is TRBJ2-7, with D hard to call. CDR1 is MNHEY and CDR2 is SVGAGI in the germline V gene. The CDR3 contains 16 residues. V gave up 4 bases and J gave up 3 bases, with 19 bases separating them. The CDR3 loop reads CASSLVAGGPLYEQYF. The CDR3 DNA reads TGTGCCAGCAGTTTGGTGGCAGGTGGTCCCCTCTACGAGCAGTACTTC.

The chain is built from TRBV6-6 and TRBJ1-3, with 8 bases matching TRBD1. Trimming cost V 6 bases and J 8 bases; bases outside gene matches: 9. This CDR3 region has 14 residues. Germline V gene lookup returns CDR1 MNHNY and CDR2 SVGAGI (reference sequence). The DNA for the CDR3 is TGTGCCAGCAGCGACAGGGGTGGGACGGACACCATATATTTT. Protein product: CASSDRGGTDTIYF.

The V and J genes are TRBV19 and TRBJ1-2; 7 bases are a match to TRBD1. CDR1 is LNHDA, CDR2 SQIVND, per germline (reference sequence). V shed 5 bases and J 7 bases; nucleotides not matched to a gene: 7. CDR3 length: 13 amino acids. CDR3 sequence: CASSPQGRCGYTF. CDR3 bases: TGTGCCAGTAGTCCACAGGGGAGGTGTGGCTACACCTTC.